The 6 T cell receptor beta chains listed next were all sequenced from one sample in a study of shared clonotypes between healthy human individuals. Measured with immunoSEQ multiplex PCR; TCRdb has only the in-frame clones, and not every one. The profile shows about 1.5 million clones, around 95% of them singletons. The source material was naive CD4+ T cells sorted from blood. Stated subset: CD45RA+ positively selected. These TCRs come from a man younger than 45 in good health.

This clone was observed once. The chain combines TRBV19 with TRBJ2-1, with 12 bases fitting TRBD2. V dropped 0 bases and J dropped 7; count of bases not matched to a gene: 4. The CDR3 has 16 residues. CDR1 LNHDA and CDR2 SQIVND come from the germline V gene (reference sequence). CDR3 sequence: CASSIDASGRGNEQFF. The CDR3 region has the DNA TGTGCCAGTAGTATAGACGCTAGCGGGAGGGGGAATGAGCAGTTCTTC.

The chain carries TRBV9 and TRBJ2-7; TRBD1 matches 7 bases. In germline, CDR1 is SGDLS, CDR2 YYNGEE. The CDR3 runs to 15 residues. Trimming took 2 bases from V and 6 from J; bases not matched to a gene: 11. The CDR3: CASSVSQGRTGEQYF. In DNA, the CDR3 is TGTGCCAGCAGCGTCTCACAGGGGAGAACGGGCGAGCAGTACTTC.

The rearrangement links TRBV14 to TRBJ2-5; the match to TRBD2 covers 11 bases. J gave up 5 bases and V 4 bases, and 9 bases lay outside the gene matches. Germline CDR1 and CDR2: SGHDN and FVKESK. CDR3 size: 16 residues. CDR3 residues: CASSRTSGSRWETQYF. The CDR3 nucleotides read TGTGCCAGCAGCCGCACTAGCGGGAGTCGTTGGGAGACCCAGTACTTC.

The gene calls are TRBV21-1 and TRBJ2-1; the table assigns TRBD2, which was not confirmed against the DNA. TRBV21-1 is tagged as a pseudogene. The CDR3 loop spans 22 amino acids. This CDR3 is CASSPPRSEGLAGGPIYNEQFF. The CDR3 DNA is TGTGCCAGCAGCCCCCCCCGAAGTGAAGGACTAGCGGGAGGGCCGATCTACAATGAGCAGTTCTTC.

The genes are TRBV11-2 and TRBJ2-7; D is unresolved. The V and J ends lost 1 base and 3 bases respectively, with 7 bases between them. Germline values: CDR1 SGHAT, CDR2 FQNNGV. The CDR3 loop spans 13 amino acids. In nucleotides, the CDR3 is TGTGCCAGCAGCTTAGTAGGGAACTACGAGCAGTACTTC. Amino acid sequence: CASSLVGNYEQYF.

The chain joins TRBV7-7 to TRBJ2-5; D is unclear. Trimming removed 4 bases at V and 5 bases at J, with 14 bases between. CDR1 SSHAT and CDR2 FNYEAQ come from the germline V gene (reference sequence). The CDR3 is 14 residues long. The CDR3 DNA reads TGTGCCAGCAGCTCCAATCTCGTCGGGGAGACCCAGTACTTC. Encoded protein: CASSSNLVGETQYF.